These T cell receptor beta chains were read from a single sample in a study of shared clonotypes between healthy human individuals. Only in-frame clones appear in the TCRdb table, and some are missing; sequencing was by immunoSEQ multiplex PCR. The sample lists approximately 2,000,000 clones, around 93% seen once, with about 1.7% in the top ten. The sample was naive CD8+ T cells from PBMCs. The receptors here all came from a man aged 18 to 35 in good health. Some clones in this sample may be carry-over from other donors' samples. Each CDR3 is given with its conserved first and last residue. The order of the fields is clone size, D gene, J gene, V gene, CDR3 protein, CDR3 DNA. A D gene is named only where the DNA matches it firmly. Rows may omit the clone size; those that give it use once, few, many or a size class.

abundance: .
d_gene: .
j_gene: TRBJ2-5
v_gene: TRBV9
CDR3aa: CASSPREGEETQYF
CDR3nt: TGTGCCAGCAGCCCCAGGGAAGGGGAAGAGACCCAGTACTTC

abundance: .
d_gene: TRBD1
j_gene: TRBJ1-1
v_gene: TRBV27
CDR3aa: CASSSLPGQAPPGTEAFF
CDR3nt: TGTGCCAGCAGTTCCCTCCCGGGACAGGCCCCACCCGGCACTGAAGCTTTCTTT

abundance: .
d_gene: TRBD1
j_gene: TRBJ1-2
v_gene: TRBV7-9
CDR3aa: CASSLVDRAFYGYTF
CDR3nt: TGTGCCAGCAGCTTAGTCGACAGGGCCTTCTATGGCTACACCTTC

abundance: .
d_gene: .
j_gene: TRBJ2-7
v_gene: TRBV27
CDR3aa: CASSLRAAYEQYF
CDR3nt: TGTGCCAGCAGTTTAAGGGCGGCCTACGAGCAGTACTTC

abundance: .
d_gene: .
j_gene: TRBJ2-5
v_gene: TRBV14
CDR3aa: CASSPSQETQYF
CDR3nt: TGTGCCAGCAGCCCCTCCCAAGAGACCCAGTACTTC

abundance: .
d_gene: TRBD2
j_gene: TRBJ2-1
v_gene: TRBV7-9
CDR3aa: CASSLGLAGGNEQFF
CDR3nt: TGTGCCAGCAGCTTAGGACTAGCGGGGGGCAATGAGCAGTTCTTC

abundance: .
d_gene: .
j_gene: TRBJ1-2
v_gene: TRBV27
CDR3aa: CASRDGLYGYTF
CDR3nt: TGTGCCAGCCGGGACGGGCTGTATGGCTACACCTTC

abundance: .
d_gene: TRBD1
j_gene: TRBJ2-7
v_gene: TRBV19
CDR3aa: CASSIGRTGGYEQYF
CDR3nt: TGTGCCAGTAGTATCGGCCGGACAGGGGGCTACGAGCAGTACTTC

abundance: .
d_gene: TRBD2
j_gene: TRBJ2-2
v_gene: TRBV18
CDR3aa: CASSPVFAASGSYGELFF
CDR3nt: TGTGCCAGCTCACCAGTTTTCGCGGCTAGCGGGAGCTACGGGGAGCTGTTTTTT

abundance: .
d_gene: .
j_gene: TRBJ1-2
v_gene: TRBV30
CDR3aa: CASRPGDTF
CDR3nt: TGTGCCTCCCGTCCGGGGGACACCTTC

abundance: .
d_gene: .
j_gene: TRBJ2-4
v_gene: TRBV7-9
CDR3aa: CASSPEGGSVQYF
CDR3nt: TGTGCCAGCAGCCCCGAGGGCGGTTCAGTTCAGTACTTC

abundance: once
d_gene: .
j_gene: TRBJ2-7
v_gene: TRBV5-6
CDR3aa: CASSLSSGWQGNEQYF
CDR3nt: TGTGCCAGCAGCTTAAGTAGTGGGTGGCAGGGAAACGAGCAGTACTTC

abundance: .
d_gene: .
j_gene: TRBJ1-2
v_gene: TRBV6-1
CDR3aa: CASSGWLHSTTNYGYTF
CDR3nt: TGTGCCAGCAGTGGTTGGTTGCACAGCACCACTAACTATGGCTACACCTTC

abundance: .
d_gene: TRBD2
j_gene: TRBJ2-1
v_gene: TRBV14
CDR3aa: CASSQEAGGVNEQFF
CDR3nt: TGTGCCAGCAGCCAAGAAGCGGGAGGGGTTAATGAGCAGTTCTTC

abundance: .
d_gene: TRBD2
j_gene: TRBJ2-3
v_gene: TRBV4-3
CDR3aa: CASSQGLAGLSQYF
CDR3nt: TGCGCCAGCAGCCAAGGTCTAGCGGGCCTATCGCAGTATTTT

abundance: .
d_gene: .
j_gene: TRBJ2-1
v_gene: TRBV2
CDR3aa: CASREAALYNEQFF
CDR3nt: TGTGCCAGCAGAGAAGCGGCCCTCTACAATGAGCAGTTCTTC

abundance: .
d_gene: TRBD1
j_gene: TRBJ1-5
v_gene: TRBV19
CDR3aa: CASSEGPGQRFF
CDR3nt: TGTGCCAGTAGTGAGGGACCGGGACAGAGATTTTTT

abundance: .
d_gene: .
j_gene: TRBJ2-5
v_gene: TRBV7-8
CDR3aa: CASSLLSILQETQYF
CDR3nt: TGTGCCAGCAGCTTGCTATCCATCTTGCAAGAGACCCAGTACTTC

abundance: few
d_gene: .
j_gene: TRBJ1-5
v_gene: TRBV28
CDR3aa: CASSFPGTPPQHF
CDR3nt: TGTGCCAGCAGTTTCCCAGGGACACCGCCCCAGCATTTT

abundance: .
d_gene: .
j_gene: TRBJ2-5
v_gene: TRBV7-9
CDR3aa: CASSLVARPSSETQYF
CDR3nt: TGTGCCAGCAGCTTAGTTGCGCGGCCTAGTTCGGAGACCCAGTACTTC

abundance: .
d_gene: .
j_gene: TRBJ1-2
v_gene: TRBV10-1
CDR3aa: CASSAGTALGYGYTF
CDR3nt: TGCGCCAGCAGTGCCGGGACCGCTTTAGGCTATGGCTACACCTTC

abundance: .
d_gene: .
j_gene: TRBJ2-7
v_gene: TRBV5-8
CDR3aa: CASSFIVGSYEQYF
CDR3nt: TGTGCCAGCAGCTTTATCGTAGGGTCCTACGAGCAGTACTTC

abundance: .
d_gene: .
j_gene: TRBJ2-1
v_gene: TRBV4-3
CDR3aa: CASSQDLSGTTYNEQFF
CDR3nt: TGCGCCAGCAGCCAAGATCTCAGCGGGACAACCTACAATGAGCAGTTCTTC

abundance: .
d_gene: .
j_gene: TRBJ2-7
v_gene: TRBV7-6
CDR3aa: CASSLAPGTKDQTSYEQYF
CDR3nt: TGTGCCAGCAGCTTAGCGCCCGGGACCAAGGATCAAACCTCCTACGAGCAGTACTTC

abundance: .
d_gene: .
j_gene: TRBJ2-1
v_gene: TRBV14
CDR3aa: CASSHRDNEQFF
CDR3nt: TGTGCCAGCAGCCACAGGGACAATGAGCAGTTCTTC

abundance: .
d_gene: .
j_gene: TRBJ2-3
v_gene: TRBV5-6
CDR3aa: CASSLLEGHIGPDTQYF
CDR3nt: TGTGCCAGCAGCTTGCTAGAGGGTCATATCGGCCCAGATACGCAGTATTTT

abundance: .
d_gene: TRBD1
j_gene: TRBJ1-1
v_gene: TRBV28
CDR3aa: CASRHRDRNTEAFF
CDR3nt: TGTGCCAGCAGACACCGGGACAGGAACACTGAAGCTTTCTTT

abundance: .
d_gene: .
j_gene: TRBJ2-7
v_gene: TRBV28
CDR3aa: CASSLAGLTYEQYF
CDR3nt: TGTGCCAGCAGTTTAGCTGGGCTCACCTACGAGCAGTACTTC

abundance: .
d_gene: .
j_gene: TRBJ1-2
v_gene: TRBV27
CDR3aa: CASSSNGAGLDYGYTF
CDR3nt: TGTGCCAGCAGTTCCAATGGAGCGGGACTGGACTATGGCTACACCTTC

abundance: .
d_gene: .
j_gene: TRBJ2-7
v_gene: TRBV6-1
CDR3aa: CASSATGTEHYLSYEQYF
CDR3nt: TGTGCCAGCAGTGCAACCGGGACGGAGCACTACCTCTCCTACGAGCAGTACTTC

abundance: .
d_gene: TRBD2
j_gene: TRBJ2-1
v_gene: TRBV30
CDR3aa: CAWSGRTSGSRYLPSTQFF
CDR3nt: TGTGCCTGGAGTGGAAGGACTAGCGGGAGCCGCTACCTCCCCTCTACGCAGTTCTTC

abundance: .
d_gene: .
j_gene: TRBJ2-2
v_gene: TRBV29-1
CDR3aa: CSVEDTADPGELFF
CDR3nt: TGCAGCGTTGAAGATACAGCAGACCCCGGGGAGCTGTTTTTT

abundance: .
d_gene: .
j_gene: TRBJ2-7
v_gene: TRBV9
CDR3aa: CASSPDWREQYF
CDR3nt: TGTGCCAGCAGCCCGGACTGGCGTGAGCAGTACTTC

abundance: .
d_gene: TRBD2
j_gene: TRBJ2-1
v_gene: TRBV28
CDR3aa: CASSLSGGDNEQFF
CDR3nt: TGTGCCAGCAGTTTATCGGGAGGGGACAATGAGCAGTTCTTC

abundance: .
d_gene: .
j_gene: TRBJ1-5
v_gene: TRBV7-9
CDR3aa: CASSPQGGNQPQHF
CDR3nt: TGTGCCAGCAGCCCTCAAGGGGGGAATCAGCCCCAGCATTTT

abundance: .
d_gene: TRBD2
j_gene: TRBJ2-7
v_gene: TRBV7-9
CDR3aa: CASSSSGGPHYEQYF
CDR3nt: TGTGCCAGCAGCTCTAGCGGAGGGCCCCACTACGAGCAGTACTTC

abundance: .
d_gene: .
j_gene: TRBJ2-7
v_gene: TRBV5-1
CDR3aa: CASSLGSTSYEQYF
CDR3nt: TGCGCCAGCAGCTTGGGGTCTACCTCCTACGAGCAGTACTTC

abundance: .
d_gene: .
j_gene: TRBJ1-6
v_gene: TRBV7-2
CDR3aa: CASSLDWSLNSPLHF
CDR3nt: TGTGCCAGCAGCTTAGATTGGTCCCTTAATTCACCCCTCCACTTT

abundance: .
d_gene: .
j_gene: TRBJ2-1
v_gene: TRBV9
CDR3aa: CASSPRPWTGSSYNEQFF
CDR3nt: TGTGCCAGCAGCCCCAGACCATGGACGGGCAGCTCCTACAATGAGCAGTTCTTC

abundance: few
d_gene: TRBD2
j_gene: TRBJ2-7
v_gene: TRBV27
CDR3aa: CASSLGGSSYEQYF
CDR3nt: TGTGCCAGCAGTTTAGGCGGGAGCTCCTACGAGCAGTACTTC

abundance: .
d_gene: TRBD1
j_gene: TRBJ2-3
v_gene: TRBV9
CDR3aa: CASSVGGTEFTDTQYF
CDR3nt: TGTGCCAGCAGCGTAGGGGGGACAGAATTCACAGATACGCAGTATTTT

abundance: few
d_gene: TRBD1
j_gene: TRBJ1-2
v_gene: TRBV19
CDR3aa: CASSLDREGPYGYTF
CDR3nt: TGTGCCAGTAGCCTGGACAGGGAGGGTCCCTATGGCTACACCTTC

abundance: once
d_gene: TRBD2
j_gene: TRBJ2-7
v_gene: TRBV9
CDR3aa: CASSVGAGGAYEQYF
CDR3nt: TGTGCCAGCAGCGTAGGAGCGGGAGGTGCCTACGAGCAGTACTTC

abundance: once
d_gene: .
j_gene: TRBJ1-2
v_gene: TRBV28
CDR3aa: CASTPPGGVVSGYTF
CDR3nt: TGTGCCAGCACTCCGCCGGGGGGGGTTGTGAGTGGCTACACCTTC

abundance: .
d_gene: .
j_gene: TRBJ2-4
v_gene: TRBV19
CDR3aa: CASSIGVGAIQYF
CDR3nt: TGTGCCAGTAGTATTGGGGTGGGAGCCATTCAGTACTTC

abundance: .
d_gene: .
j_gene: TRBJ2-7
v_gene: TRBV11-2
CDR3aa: CASSSFGQYF
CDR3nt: TGTGCCAGCAGCTCTTTCGGGCAGTACTTC

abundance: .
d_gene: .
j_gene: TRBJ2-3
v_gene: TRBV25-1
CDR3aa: CASSVGVYPSTDTQYF
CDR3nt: TGTGCCAGCAGTGTGGGAGTGTACCCTAGCACAGATACGCAGTATTTT

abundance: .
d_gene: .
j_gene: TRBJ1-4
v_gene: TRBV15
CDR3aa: CATSLGEGPGNEKLFF
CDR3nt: TGTGCCACCAGCCTGGGGGAGGGTCCGGGTAATGAAAAACTGTTTTTT

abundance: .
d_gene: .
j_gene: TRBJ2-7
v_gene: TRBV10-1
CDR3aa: CASSEGGFEQYF
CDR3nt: TGCGCCAGCAGTGAGGGGGGTTTCGAGCAGTACTTC

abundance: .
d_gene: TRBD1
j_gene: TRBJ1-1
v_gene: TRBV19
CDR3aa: CASSQGGAGAFF
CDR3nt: TGTGCCAGTAGCCAAGGGGGCGCGGGGGCTTTCTTT

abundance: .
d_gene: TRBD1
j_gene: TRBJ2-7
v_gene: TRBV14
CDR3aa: CASSPRDRTSYSYEQYF
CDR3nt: TGTGCCAGCAGCCCCCGGGACAGAACTTCTTACTCCTACGAGCAGTACTTC

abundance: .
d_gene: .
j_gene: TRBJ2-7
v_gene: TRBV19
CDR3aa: CASSISSSYEQYF
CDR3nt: TGTGCCAGTAGTATATCTAGCTCCTACGAGCAGTACTTC

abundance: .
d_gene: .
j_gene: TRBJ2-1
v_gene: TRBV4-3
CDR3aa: CASSQDLSSYNEQFF
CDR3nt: TGCGCCAGCAGCCAAGATCTCAGCTCCTACAATGAGCAGTTCTTC